This T cell receptor beta chain stems from a study of CD8 T cells in ankylosing spondylitis. V shed 0 bases and J shed 5 bases, with 13 bases lying between them. The CDR3 covers 15 residues. Germline V CDR1 and CDR2: LNHNV, YYDKDF (reference sequence). This clonotype was observed a few times. What it recognizes is unknown. TCRdb re-analysed the 5' RACE reads in MiXCR, keeping a single row per CDR3 protein. This table has about 440,000 distinct CDR3 sequences, 15% to 20% appearing once. General observations from the study: A TCR beta motif made of several highly homologous variants seemed typical of ankylosing spondylitis blood.

This TCR was sampled from a male donor with ankylosing spondylitis. The chain recombines TRBV15 with TRBJ2-5; D unresolved. Specimen: blood, either unsorted or a sorted T cell fraction (not recorded which). CDR3 sequence: CATSRDRASLETQYF. CDR3 DNA: TGTGCCACCAGCAGAGATCGGGCCTCCCTCGAGACCCAGTACTTC. Complete variable domain (other parts from reference TRBV15 and TRBJ2-5): DAMVIQNPRYQVTQFGKPVTLSCSQTLNHNVMYWYQQKSSQAPKLLFHYYDKDFNNEADTPDNFQSRRPNTSFCFLDIRSPGLGDTAMYLCATSRDRASLETQYFGPGTRLLVL.